The 8 T cell receptor beta chains below all came from one sample that was sequenced in a study of cytomegalovirus exposure and HLA in healthy donors. Data came from immunoSEQ multiplex PCR; TCRdb stores just in-frame clones and leaves some out. Here the sample spans 120,000 or so clones, 80% to 90% being singletons. The specimen was PBMCs. These receptor sequences come from a man in his late teens or twenties in good health and CMV-seropositive.

The V gene is TRBV4-3, the J gene TRBJ1-6; 10 bases align to TRBD1. Germline assignment: CDR1 LGHNA and CDR2 YSLEER. The V gene end was trimmed by 0 bases and the J gene end by 7 bases; junction bases not matched to a gene: 3. The CDR3 extends over 16 amino acids. The CDR3 here is CASSQDPGQGNSPLHF. Here the CDR3 DNA reads TGCGCCAGCAGCCAAGATCCGGGACAGGGGAATTCACCCCTCCACTTT.

This chain uses TRBV5-4 with TRBJ2-3; 7 positions match TRBD2. CDR1 is SGHNT, CDR2 YYREEE, per germline (reference sequence). The CDR3 covers 17 residues. Trimming cost V 0 bases and J 4 bases; bases outside gene matches: 11. CDR3: CASSLDFSSGVADTQYF. As DNA, the CDR3 is TGTGCCAGCAGCTTGGACTTCTCCAGCGGGGTGGCAGATACGCAGTATTTT.

The chain carries TRBV2 and TRBJ2-2; TRBD1 aligns across 10 bases. Germline CDR1 SNHLY, CDR2 FYNNEI. V shed 7 bases, J shed 7 bases, and the junction held 24 bases outside the gene matches. The CDR3 is 20 amino acids. CDR3 sequence (DNA): TGTGCCAGCACGAGGCTGTGGGACAGGGGCTCTAAGGAGGGTGGCGGGGAGCTGTTTTTT. Residues: CASTRLWDRGSKEGGGELFF.

The chain carries TRBV11-3 and TRBJ2-1, with TRBD2 identical over 9 bases. V gave up 2 bases and J gave up 10 bases; unmatched junction bases: 6. This CDR3 has 14 residues. Looked up from germline, CDR1 is SGHNT and CDR2 is YENEEA. CDR3 DNA: TGTGCCAGCAGCTTATTCGGCGGGGGGGCAGAGCAGTTCTTC. As protein: CASSLFGGGAEQFF.

The V gene is TRBV5-3, the J gene TRBJ1-5; D unresolved. TRBV5-3 is an open reading frame whose function is uncertain. This CDR3 spans 16 amino acids. The germline V and J ends were trimmed by 4 bases and 2 bases, with 16 bases remaining between them. In DNA form, the CDR3 reads TGTGCCAGAAGCCGACACCATAAATGGGGCAATCAGCCCCAGCATTTT. Protein product: CARSRHHKWGNQPQHF.

This rearrangement joins TRBV5-6 to TRBJ2-7; 7 positions agree with TRBD2. The CDR3 has 16 residues. CDR1 and CDR2 (germline): SGHDT, YYEEEE. Trimming took 4 bases from V and 4 from J; bases not matched to a gene: 14. The CDR3 protein is CASSTPRGVTSYEQYF. The CDR3 coding sequence is TGTGCCAGCAGCACCCCCCGGGGGGTTACAAGTTACGAGCAGTACTTC.

The genes are TRBV18 and TRBJ1-1, with 7 positions matching TRBD1. Germline loops: CDR1 KGHSH, CDR2 LQKENI. This CDR3 is built from 19 residues. V dropped 2 bases and J dropped 3; count of bases not matched to a gene: 18. CDR3 bases: TGTGCCAGCTCACCAAGGGTAGGGTTAGGGGGCGCCCCGGACACTGAAGCTTTCTTT. It translates to CASSPRVGLGGAPDTEAFF. The complete variable domain, with remaining parts taken from reference TRBV18 and TRBJ1-1, reads NAGVMQNPRHLVRRRGQEARLRCSPMKGHSHVYWYRQLPEEGLKFMVYLQKENIIDESGMPKERFSAEFPKEGPSILRIQQVVRGDSAAYFCASSPRVGLGGAPDTEAFFGQGTRLTVV.

The rearrangement uses TRBV28 and TRBJ1-1; 7 nucleotides line up with TRBD1. Germline assignment: CDR1 MDHEN and CDR2 SYDVKM. The trim removed 4 bases at V and 0 bases at J, leaving 5 bases unmatched. The CDR3 is 15 residues long. As DNA, the CDR3 is TGTGCCAGCAGTTCCCGACAGGGAGTGAACACTGAAGCTTTCTTT. Translated, it gives CASSSRQGVNTEAFF.